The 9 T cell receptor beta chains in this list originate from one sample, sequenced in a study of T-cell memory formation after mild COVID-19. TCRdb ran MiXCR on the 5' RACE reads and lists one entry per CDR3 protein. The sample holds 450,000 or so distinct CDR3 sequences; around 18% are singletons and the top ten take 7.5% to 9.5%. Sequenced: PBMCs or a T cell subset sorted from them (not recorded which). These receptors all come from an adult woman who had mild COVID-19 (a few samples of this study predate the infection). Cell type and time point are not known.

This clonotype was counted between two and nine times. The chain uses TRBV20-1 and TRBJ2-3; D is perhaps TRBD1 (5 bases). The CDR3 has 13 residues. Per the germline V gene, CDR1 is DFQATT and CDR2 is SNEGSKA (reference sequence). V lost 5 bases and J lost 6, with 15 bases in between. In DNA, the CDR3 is TGCAGTGCTCTGGACATGGCGAGGGATACGCAGTATTTT. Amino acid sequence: CSALDMARDTQYF.

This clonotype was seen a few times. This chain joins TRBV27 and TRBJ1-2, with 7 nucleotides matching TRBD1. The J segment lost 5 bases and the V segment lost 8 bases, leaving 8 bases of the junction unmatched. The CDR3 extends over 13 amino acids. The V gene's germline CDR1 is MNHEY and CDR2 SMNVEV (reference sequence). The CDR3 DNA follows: TGTGCCAGCTACCCCTCGACAGGGTATGGCTACACCTTC. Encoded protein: CASYPSTGYGYTF.

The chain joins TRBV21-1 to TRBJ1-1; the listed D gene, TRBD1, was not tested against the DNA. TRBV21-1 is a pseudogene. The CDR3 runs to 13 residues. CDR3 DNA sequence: TGTGCCACGGCCCTGTGGGCAGGAATTGAAGCTTTCTTT. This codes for CATALWAGIEAFF.

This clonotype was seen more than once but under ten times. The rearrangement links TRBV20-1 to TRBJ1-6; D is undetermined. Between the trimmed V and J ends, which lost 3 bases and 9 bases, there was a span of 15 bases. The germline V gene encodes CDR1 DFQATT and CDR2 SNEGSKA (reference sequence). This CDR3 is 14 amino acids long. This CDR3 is CSASTGPLGSPLHF. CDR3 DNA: TGCAGTGCTAGCACCGGCCCTCTCGGTTCACCCCTCCACTTT.

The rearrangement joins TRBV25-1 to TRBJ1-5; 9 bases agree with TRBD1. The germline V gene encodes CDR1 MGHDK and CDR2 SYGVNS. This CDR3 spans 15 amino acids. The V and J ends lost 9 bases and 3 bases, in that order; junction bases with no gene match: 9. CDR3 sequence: CASRPGTGYNQPQHF. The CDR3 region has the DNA TGTGCCAGTAGACCCGGGACAGGGTACAATCAGCCCCAGCATTTT.

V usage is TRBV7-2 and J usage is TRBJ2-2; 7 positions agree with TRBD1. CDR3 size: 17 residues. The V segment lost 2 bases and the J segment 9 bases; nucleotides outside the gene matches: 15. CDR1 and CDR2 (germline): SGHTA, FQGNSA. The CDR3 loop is CASSLRWDSPTPRELFF. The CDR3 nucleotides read TGTGCCAGCAGCTTAAGATGGGACAGCCCTACACCCAGGGAGCTGTTTTTT. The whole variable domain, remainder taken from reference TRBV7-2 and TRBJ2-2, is GAGVSQSPSNKVTEKGKDVELRCDPISGHTALYWYRQSLGQGLEFLIYFQGNSAPDKSGLPSDRFSAERTGGSVSTLTIQRTQQEDSAVYLCASSLRWDSPTPRELFFGEGSRLTVL.

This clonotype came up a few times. CDR3 sequence: CAISESVTGYTF. CDR3 nucleotide sequence: TGTGCCATCAGTGAGTCGGTAACTGGCTACACCTTC. V gene TRBV10-3 combines with J gene TRBJ1-2, with D uncertain. The CDR3 is 12 amino acids. V was clipped by 0 bases and J by 7 bases, with 6 bases between them. Germline V gene data show CDR1 as ENHRY and CDR2 as SYGVKD.

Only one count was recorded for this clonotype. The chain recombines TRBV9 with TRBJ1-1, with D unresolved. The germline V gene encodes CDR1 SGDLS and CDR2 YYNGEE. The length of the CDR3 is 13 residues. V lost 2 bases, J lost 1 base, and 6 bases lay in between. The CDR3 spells CASSVTPNTEAFF. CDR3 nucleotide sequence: TGTGCCAGCAGCGTTACACCGAACACTGAAGCTTTCTTT.

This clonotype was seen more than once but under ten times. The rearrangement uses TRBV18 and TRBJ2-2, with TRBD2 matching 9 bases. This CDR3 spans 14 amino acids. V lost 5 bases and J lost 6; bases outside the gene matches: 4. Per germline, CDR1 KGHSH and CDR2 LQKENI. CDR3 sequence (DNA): TGTGCCAGCTCATCGATAGCGGGAGCCGGGGAGCTGTTTTTT. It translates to CASSSIAGAGELFF.